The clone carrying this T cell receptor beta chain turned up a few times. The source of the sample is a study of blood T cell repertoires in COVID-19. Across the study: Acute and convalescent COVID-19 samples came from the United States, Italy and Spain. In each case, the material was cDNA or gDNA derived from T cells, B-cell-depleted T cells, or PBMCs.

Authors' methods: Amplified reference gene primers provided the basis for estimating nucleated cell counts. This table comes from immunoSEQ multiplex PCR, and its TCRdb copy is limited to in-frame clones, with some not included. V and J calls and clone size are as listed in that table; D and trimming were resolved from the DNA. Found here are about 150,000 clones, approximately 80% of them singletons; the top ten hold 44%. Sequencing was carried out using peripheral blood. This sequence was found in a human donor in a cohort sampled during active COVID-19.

CDR3 protein: CASRRPFTGGFMNTEAFF. CDR3 nucleotide sequence: TGTGCCAGCCGCCGCCCGTTTACGGGAGGATTTATGAACACTGAAGCTTTCTTT. The chain joins TRBV11-2 to TRBJ1-1; D call uncertain. Germline V gene sequence: CDR1 SGHAT, CDR2 FQNNGV. V gave up 8 bases and J gave up 0 bases, with 25 bases separating them. This CDR3 has 18 residues.